The 3 T cell receptor beta chains given below trace back to one sample, sequenced in a study of blood T cell repertoires in COVID-19. The data were produced by immunoSEQ multiplex PCR, yet TCRdb's version contains in-frame clones alone and is incomplete. The sample contains about 160,000 clones, 90% to 95% of which appear only once. The material sequenced was peripheral blood. The receptors were gathered from a woman in her forties or fifties with acute or convalescent COVID-19.

V usage is TRBV16 and J usage is TRBJ1-2; D is possibly TRBD1 (5 bases). CDR1 and CDR2 from the germline V gene are KGHSY and FQNENV. Trimming took 1 base from V and 4 from J, leaving 13 bases between them. The CDR3 covers 15 residues. CDR3 in DNA: TGTGCCAGCAGCCAATTAAGGGGTGTCGGCTATGGCTACACCTTC. This encodes CASSQLRGVGYGYTF.

This chain connects TRBV7-2 to TRBJ2-1; maybe TRBD1 (6 bases). Trimming took off 5 bases at V and 10 bases at J, with 18 bases between the two ends. The germline gives CDR1 SGHTA, CDR2 FQGNSA. The CDR3 is 14 amino acids. The CDR3 reads CASSITGWRFEQFF. CDR3 nucleotides: TGTGCCAGCAGCATCACAGGGTGGAGATTCGAGCAGTTCTTC.

The rearrangement links TRBV3-1 (or the pseudogene TRBV3-2) to TRBJ2-5; TRBD1 matches at 12 bases. This CDR3 has 18 amino acids. V shed 5 bases and J 3 bases; nucleotides not matched to a gene: 13. Per the germline V gene, CDR1 is LGHDT and CDR2 is YNNKEL (reference sequence). The DNA for the CDR3 is TGTGCCAGCAGCGATGGGACAGGGGGCCATGTCGTGGAAGAGACCCAGTACTTC. It translates to CASSDGTGGHVVEETQYF.